This TCR beta chain was identified during a study of blood T cell repertoires in COVID-19. Background on the study: Nucleic acid was either cDNA or gDNA, and it came from T cells, B-cell-depleted T cells, or PBMCs.

Sequencing used immunoSEQ multiplex PCR; TCRdb keeps in-frame clones, though not all of them. This sample has fewer than 600,000 clones; approximately 92% occur once, and the top ten carry around 0.9%. The CDR3 is made up of 16 amino acids. Germline V CDR1 and CDR2: MNHEY, SMNVEV (reference sequence). V gave up 5 bases and J gave up 2 bases, with 16 bases separating them. Sequenced material: peripheral blood. The receptor comes from a man aged 18 to 35 with COVID-19, enrolled during active disease. The V call is TRBV27, the J call TRBJ2-1, with D perhaps matching TRBD2 (5 bases). The CDR3 spells CASSDSGSRTYNEQFF. As DNA, the CDR3 is TGTGCCAGCAGTGACTCGGGGAGTAGAACCTACAATGAGCAGTTCTTC.